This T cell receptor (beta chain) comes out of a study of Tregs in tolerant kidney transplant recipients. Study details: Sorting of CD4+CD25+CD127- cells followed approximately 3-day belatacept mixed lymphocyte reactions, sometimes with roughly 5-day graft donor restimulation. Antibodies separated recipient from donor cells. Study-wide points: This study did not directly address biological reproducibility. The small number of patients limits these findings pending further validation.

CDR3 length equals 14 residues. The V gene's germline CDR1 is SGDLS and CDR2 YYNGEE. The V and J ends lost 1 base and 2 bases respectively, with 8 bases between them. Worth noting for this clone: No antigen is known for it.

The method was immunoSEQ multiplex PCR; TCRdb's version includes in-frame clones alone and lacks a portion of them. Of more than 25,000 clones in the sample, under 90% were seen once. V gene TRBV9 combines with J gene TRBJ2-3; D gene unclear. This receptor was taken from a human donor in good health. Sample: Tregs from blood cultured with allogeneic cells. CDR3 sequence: CASSVTGNTDTQYF. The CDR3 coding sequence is TGTGCCAGCAGCGTAACCGGAAACACAGATACGCAGTATTTT.